This entry lists 21 T cell receptor beta chains sequenced from one sample in a study of CD8 T cells in ankylosing spondylitis. Using its own MiXCR run on the 5' RACE reads, TCRdb lists one record per CDR3 protein. The data show under 150,000 distinct CDR3 sequences, 7% to 10% seen once. The sequenced sample consisted of synovial fluid, either unsorted or a sorted T cell fraction (not recorded which). The receptors were sampled from a male donor with ankylosing spondylitis.

The chain joins TRBV6-1 to TRBJ2-2; 7 nucleotides line up with TRBD1. Trimming took 6 bases from V and 1 from J; bases not matched to a gene: 8. CDR3 length: 16 residues. The germline CDR1 and CDR2 sequences are MNHNS and SASEGT. This CDR3 reads CASRVINRGNTGELFF. The DNA of the CDR3 is TGTGCCAGCAGGGTGATAAACAGGGGGAACACCGGGGAGCTGTTTTTT.

This clonotype occurred a few times. This sequence joins TRBV5-1 and TRBJ1-1; 7 nucleotides agree with TRBD1. Germline CDR1 reads SGHRS; CDR2 reads YFSETQ. V was clipped by 1 base and J by 5 bases; unmatched bases: 5. This CDR3 spans 14 amino acids. The CDR3 DNA reads TGCGCCAGCAGCTTGCAGGGGGAATGGACTGAAGCTTTCTTT. Protein: CASSLQGEWTEAFF.

In this sample, this clonotype turned up many times. The rearrangement links TRBV11-2 to TRBJ2-1, with D maybe TRBD2 (5 bases). CDR3 size: 15 residues. V was trimmed by 5 bases and J by 5 bases, leaving 16 bases between them. Germline CDR1 and CDR2: SGHAT and FQNNGV. CDR3 nucleotides: TGTGCCAGCAGCAGAGGACTCGGAGGTAACAATGAGCAGTTCTTC. Its protein is CASSRGLGGNNEQFF. The full variable domain, rest sourced from reference TRBV11-2 and TRBJ2-1, is EAGVAQSPRYKIIEKRQSVAFWCNPISGHATLYWYQQILGQGPKLLIQFQNNGVVDDSQLPKDRFSAERLKGVDSTLKIQPAKLEDSAVYLCASSRGLGGNNEQFFGPGTRLTVL.

The V and J genes are TRBV28 and TRBJ1-5; 7 bases map to TRBD1. Germline CDR1 MDHEN, CDR2 SYDVKM. Trimming at V came to 6 bases and at J to 4 bases, leaving 6 bases not matched to a gene. The CDR3 consists of 14 residues. For the CDR3, the DNA is TGTGCCAGCAGGTCGGGACAGTCAAATCAGCCCCAGCATTTT. This sequence encodes CASRSGQSNQPQHF.

This clonotype was observed a few times. The chain links TRBV5-4 to TRBJ1-6; 12 bases align to TRBD1. The CDR3 runs 16 residues. Germline V CDR1 and CDR2: SGHNT, YYREEE (reference sequence). V trimming: 5 bases; J trimming: 6 bases; junction bases outside the gene matches: 6. CDR3 loop: CASSSGTGGFNSPLHF. CDR3 coding DNA: TGTGCCAGCAGTTCCGGGACAGGGGGCTTTAATTCACCCCTCCACTTT.

The rearrangement joins TRBV20-1 to TRBJ1-1; maybe TRBD1 (6 bases). The germline CDR1 and CDR2 sequences are DFQATT and SNEGSKA (reference sequence). The CDR3 loop spans 15 amino acids. CDR3 DNA sequence: TGCAGGGTAACCAGGGGCCTATACGGCATGACTGAAGCTTTCTTT. Translating gives CRVTRGLYGMTEAFF.

The chain is built from TRBV5-5 and TRBJ1-1, with 7 bases identical to TRBD1. Germline V CDR1 and CDR2: SGHKS, YYEKEE (reference sequence). This CDR3 is 14 amino acids long. J gave up 11 bases and V 7 bases, and 17 bases lay outside the gene matches. CDR3 nucleotides: TGTGCCAGCGCGCCGGGGACAGTCGACGCCGGGGCTTTCTTT. Protein sequence: CASAPGTVDAGAFF.

J is TRBJ2-6 and V is TRBV4-2; 8 positions agree with TRBD1. CDR1 is LGHNA and CDR2 is YNFKEQ in the germline V gene. V lost 0 bases to trimming and J lost 8 bases; unmatched junction nucleotides: 6. The CDR3 length is 16 residues. CDR3 region: CASSQEGQGTSNVLTF. CDR3 coding DNA: TGTGCCAGCAGCCAAGAAGGACAGGGAACTTCCAACGTCCTGACTTTC.

This CDR3 is CASSQVQGRNQPQHF. DNA of the CDR3: TGCGCCAGCAGCCAAGTGCAAGGGCGCAATCAGCCCCAGCATTTT. V and J are TRBV4-1 and TRBJ1-5, with D unresolved. Trimming removed 1 base at V and 2 bases at J, with 9 bases between. The CDR3 consists of 15 residues. The germline gives CDR1 MGHRA, CDR2 YSYEKL.

This clonotype was counted at least ten times. The chain recombines TRBV20-1 with TRBJ1-5; TRBD1 matches 10 bases. V dropped 2 bases and J dropped 6; count of bases not matched to a gene: 10. Germline V gene data show CDR1 as DFQATT and CDR2 as SNEGSKA (reference sequence). The CDR3 runs 16 residues. The CDR3 region is CSARTRDRGSSQPQHF. In nucleotides, the CDR3 is TGCAGTGCTAGAACTAGGGACAGGGGTTCTTCTCAGCCCCAGCATTTT.

This chain joins TRBV4-3 and TRBJ1-2; D remains unclear. Germline CDR1 LGHNA, CDR2 YSLEER. This CDR3 spans 15 amino acids. The ends were cut back, 0 bases at V and 5 bases at J, with 13 bases in the middle. The CDR3: CASSQDGSGRYGYTF. CDR3 DNA: TGCGCCAGCAGCCAAGACGGTAGCGGGCGGTATGGCTACACCTTC.

This clonotype has a count of ten or more. The chain employs TRBV7-2 and TRBJ1-6, with D unclear. The CDR3 is 14 amino acids. The germline CDR1 and CDR2 sequences are SGHTA and FQGNSA. Trimming took off 1 base at V and 11 bases at J, with 12 bases between the two ends. For the CDR3, the DNA is TGTGCCAGCAGCTTAGGTTCTTTAAGCACACCCCTCCACTTT. Amino acid sequence: CASSLGSLSTPLHF.

This clonotype was observed at least ten times. CDR3 sequence: CASSPVAETQYF. CDR3 DNA sequence: TGTGCCAGCAGTCCTGTAGCAGAGACCCAGTACTTC. The J gene is TRBJ2-5, the V gene TRBV2; the D is unclear. V lost 5 bases and J 4 bases, leaving 8 bases between the germline ends. The germline gives CDR1 SNHLY, CDR2 FYNNEI. The CDR3 totals 12 residues.

This clonotype appeared many times. The chain recombines TRBV20-1 with TRBJ2-1; 7 bases map to TRBD1. V shed 2 bases and J 3 bases; nucleotides not matched to a gene: 7. The CDR3 is 15 residues long. CDR1 is DFQATT and CDR2 is SNEGSKA in the germline V gene (reference sequence). As DNA, the CDR3 is TGCAGTGCTAGACCCGCGGACAGGAGCTACAATGAGCAGTTCTTC. Encoded protein: CSARPADRSYNEQFF.

Note on this clonotype: A much larger clone is a single base away; this may be a read error. This chain links TRBV11-1 with TRBJ2-2, with TRBD1 as a possible D gene (6 bases). This CDR3 has 15 residues. The V and J ends lost 5 bases and 0 bases respectively, with 10 bases between them. Per germline, CDR1 SGHAT and CDR2 FQDESV (reference sequence). Here the CDR3 DNA reads TGTGCCAGCAGCGCCCGGACAGCGAACACCGGGGAGCTGTTTTTT. Its translation: CASSARTANTGELFF.

The chain employs TRBV7-8 and TRBJ1-1; 10 nucleotides match TRBD1. There are 14 residues in the CDR3. J lost 6 bases, V lost 3 bases, and 4 bases had no gene match. CDR1 SGHVS and CDR2 FQNEAQ come from the germline V gene. The CDR3 reads CASSFRTGGSEAFF. The CDR3 nucleotides are TGTGCCAGCAGCTTTAGGACAGGGGGATCTGAAGCTTTCTTT.

The J gene is TRBJ2-5, the V gene TRBV20-1; D is perhaps TRBD1 or TRBD2 (5 bases each). CDR1 is DFQATT, CDR2 SNEGSKA, per germline (reference sequence). This CDR3 is 12 amino acids long. Deletions cut 7 bases from V and 7 bases from J, with 16 bases between. CDR3: CSGSGTAGTQYF. The DNA of the CDR3 is TGCAGTGGTAGTGGGACCGCGGGGACCCAGTACTTC.

The V and J genes are TRBV7-3 and TRBJ2-3; 8 bases are a match to TRBD1. Germline V gene sequence: CDR1 SGHTA, CDR2 FQGTGA. This CDR3 comprises 18 residues. CDR3 residues: CTCTFPLATGGRTDTQYF. CDR3 in DNA: TGTACCTGCACCTTCCCGTTGGCTACAGGGGGGAGAACAGATACGCAGTATTTT.

The sample holds many counts of this clonotype. The rearrangement links TRBV28 to TRBJ1-6; TRBD1 agrees at 8 bases. The CDR3 is 14 residues long. V shed 10 bases and J 9 bases; nucleotides not matched to a gene: 11. Germline lookup yields CDR1 MDHEN and CDR2 SYDVKM. The DNA for the CDR3 is TGTGCCACCTGGCGGACAGGGATACCTTCACCCCTCCACTTT. Translating gives CATWRTGIPSPLHF.

In its sample, this clonotype is hyperexpanded. This chain joins TRBV7-2 and TRBJ2-3, with D perhaps matching TRBD1 (6 bases). CDR3 length: 13 residues. Germline CDR1 SGHTA, CDR2 FQGNSA. The germline V and J ends were trimmed by 4 bases and 6 bases, with 11 bases remaining between them. This CDR3 is CASSSGVKDTQYF. In DNA form, the CDR3 reads TGTGCCAGCAGCTCAGGGGTGAAGGATACGCAGTATTTT.

This clonotype was observed a few times. CDR3 coding DNA: TGTGCCAGCAGTTTTGCGGGGGCCAAGCAGTACTTC. Its translation is CASSFAGAKQYF. The rearrangement joins TRBV28 to TRBJ2-7, with D perhaps TRBD2 (7 bases). This CDR3 contains 12 residues. The germline gives CDR1 MDHEN, CDR2 SYDVKM. The germline V and J ends were trimmed by 3 bases and 8 bases, with 11 bases remaining between them.